The rows below give T cell receptor beta chains drawn from one sample of a study of read filtering for tumor transcriptome and immune sequencing. TCRdb reprocessed the reads via MiXCR and lists one record per CDR3 protein. The sample has fewer than 7,000 distinct CDR3 sequences, 21% seen once; the top ten hold around 23%. Input material: a population of CD138-negative cells sorted from bone marrow. The source of these receptors is a donor aged 40 or over with multiple myeloma. The CDR3 runs from the conserved cysteine through the conserved F or W. D genes are given only for firm matches. Where a row states a size, it is once, few, many or the class of an expanded clone; other rows omit it.

cdr3_aa cdr3_nt d_call j_call v_call clone_size
CSAVPGVIYNEQFF TGCAGTGCCGTACCTGGTGTTATCTACAATGAGCAGTTCTTC . TRBJ2-1 TRBV20-1 many
CASSQVGANTEAFF TGCGCCAGCAGCCAAGTAGGAGCGAACACTGAAGCTTTCTTT . TRBJ1-1 TRBV4-1 medium-sized
CRATETSEWYNEQFF TGCCGCGCTACTGAAACTAGCGAGTGGTACAATGAACAGTTCTTC TRBD2 TRBJ2-1 TRBV20-1 few
CASSYSLGTGSDGYTF TGTGCCAGCAGTTACTCTCTCGGGACAGGGTCTGACGGCTACACCTTC TRBD1 TRBJ1-2 TRBV6-5 many
CASSSPGQGVYEQYF TGTGCCAGCAGCTCACCGGGACAGGGTGTATACGAGCAGTACTTC TRBD1 TRBJ2-7 TRBV5-4 many
CSVLSPVTYEQYF TGCAGCGTTTTGAGTCCGGTAACCTACGAGCAGTACTTC . TRBJ2-7 TRBV29-1 many
CASQGNTEAFF TGTGCCAGCCAGGGGAACACTGAAGCTTTCTTT . TRBJ1-1 TRBV7-9 many
CASSLVDRDEQYF TGTGCCAGCAGCTTAGTGGACAGGGACGAGCAGTACTTC TRBD1 TRBJ2-7 TRBV7-9 many
CSVRQAEETQYF TGCAGCGTTCGACAGGCGGAAGAGACCCAGTACTTC . TRBJ2-5 TRBV29-1 medium-sized
CASSALDRAGHGYTF TGTGCCAGCAGCGCATTGGACAGAGCAGGCCATGGCTACACCTTC . TRBJ1-2 TRBV5-6 medium-sized
CASSPRTSGRTYNEQFF TGCGCCAGCAGCCCTAGGACTAGCGGGAGGACCTACAATGAGCAGTTCTTC TRBD2 TRBJ2-1 TRBV4-1 medium-sized
CASSEALNINQPQHF TGTGCCAGCAGTGAAGCGTTAAACATCAATCAGCCCCAGCATTTT . TRBJ1-5 TRBV2 many
CSAHGLALNYEQYF TGCAGTGCACATGGACTAGCCCTAAACTACGAGCAGTACTTC TRBD2 TRBJ2-7 TRBV20-1 medium-sized
CSVDSGLAGVLENEQFF TGCAGCGTTGACAGTGGACTAGCGGGAGTTCTAGAAAATGAGCAGTTCTTC TRBD2 TRBJ2-1 TRBV29-1 .
CASRLSGTVYNEQFF TGTGCCAGCAGACTATCCGGGACAGTGTACAATGAGCAGTTCTTC TRBD1 TRBJ2-1 TRBV6-1 many
CAISETSGRANEQFF TGTGCCATCTCAGAGACTAGCGGGAGAGCCAATGAGCAGTTCTTC TRBD2 TRBJ2-1 TRBV28 medium-sized
CASSYTTGELFF TGTGCCAGCAGTTACACCACCGGGGAGCTGTTTTTT . TRBJ2-2 TRBV6-6 many
CASSQVGRGTAPWEQYF TGCGCCAGCAGCCAAGTTGGACGGGGGACAGCCCCTTGGGAGCAGTACTTC . TRBJ2-7 TRBV4-1 .
CASSLGWLAGLNEQFF TGTGCCAGCAGCTTAGGATGGCTAGCGGGCCTCAATGAGCAGTTCTTC TRBD2 TRBJ2-1 TRBV7-8 medium-sized
CASSLGGLVTEAFF TGTGCCAGCAGCTTAGGGGGTTTGGTCACTGAAGCTTTCTTT . TRBJ1-1 TRBV11-2 medium-sized
CASSIGTRDTQYF TGTGCCAGTAGTATCGGGACCCGAGATACGCAGTATTTT . TRBJ2-3 TRBV19 few
CSVFTSPGEKLFF TGCAGCGTTTTTACATCCCCCGGGGAAAAACTGTTTTTT . TRBJ1-4 TRBV29-1 many
CSASQGASDTQYF TGCAGTGCTAGCCAGGGGGCTTCAGATACGCAGTATTTT TRBD1 TRBJ2-3 TRBV20-1 medium-sized
CASSYSRPMGANTDTQYF TGTGCCAGCAGTTACTCACGACCAATGGGGGCGAACACAGATACGCAGTATTTT . TRBJ2-3 TRBV6-5 .
CASSPQGRDNEQFF TGTGCCAGCTCACCACAGGGTCGGGACAATGAGCAGTTCTTC . TRBJ2-1 TRBV18 medium-sized
CACSDRDSGNSPLHF TGTGCCTGCAGCGACCGGGATAGTGGGAATTCGCCCCTCCACTTT . TRBJ1-6 TRBV5-4 .
CVSRLNVGDSEAFF TGTGTCAGCAGGTTAAACGTGGGAGACAGTGAAGCTTTCTTT . TRBJ1-1 TRBV6-5 .
CRGYNVILGTAQGTGAYEQYF TGCCGCGGATACAACGTAATATTAGGGACAGCCCAAGGGACCGGGGCCTACGAGCAGTACTTC TRBD1 TRBJ2-7 TRBV29-1 .
CASSEAGLAGGTGELFF TGTGCCAGCAGTGAAGCGGGACTAGCGGGAGGCACCGGGGAGCTGTTTTTT TRBD2 TRBJ2-2 TRBV2 many
CASSLVGDEQYF TGTGCCAGCAGCTTGGTCGGGGACGAGCAGTACTTC . TRBJ2-7 TRBV28 .
CSASPGGPRYEQYF TGCAGTGCTAGCCCGGGAGGGCCCAGGTACGAGCAGTACTTC TRBD2 TRBJ2-7 TRBV20-1 .
CACSYIHARDRGPYEQYF TGTGCCTGCAGTTACATCCATGCCCGGGACAGGGGCCCCTACGAGCAGTACTTC TRBD1 TRBJ2-7 TRBV6-6 .
CAWNRGRSAILTGELFF TGTGCCTGGAACAGGGGGCGGTCTGCTATCCTCACCGGGGAGCTGTTTTTT TRBD1 TRBJ2-2 TRBV30 medium-sized
CAIRGGSEQFF TGTGCCATCAGGGGAGGGAGTGAGCAGTTCTTC TRBD2 TRBJ2-1 TRBV10-3 many
CASSLAGSTDTQYF TGTGCTAGCAGCTTAGCGGGGTCGACAGATACGCAGTATTTT TRBD2 TRBJ2-3 TRBV7-7 medium-sized
CASTPRLVAGELFF TGTGCCAGCACCCCCCGCTTGGTCGCCGGGGAGCTGTTTTTT . TRBJ2-2 TRBV6-6 many
CSAYVLAGVEETQYF TGCAGTGCTTACGTTCTAGCGGGAGTAGAAGAGACCCAGTACTTC TRBD2 TRBJ2-5 TRBV20-1 few
CSASGSREQYF TGCAGTGCTAGCGGGAGTAGGGAGCAGTACTTC . TRBJ2-7 TRBV20-1 many
CASSFSDRGVYGYTF TGTGCCAGCAGTTTTTCGGACAGGGGGGTCTATGGCTACACCTTC TRBD1 TRBJ1-2 TRBV28 .
CASSPLRENSGANVLTF TGTGCCAGCAGCCCTCTCCGGGAGAACTCTGGGGCCAACGTCCTGACTTTC . TRBJ2-6 TRBV28 many
CASIPFGGYNEQFF TGTGCCAGCATTCCCTTCGGGGGGTACAATGAGCAGTTCTTC TRBD2 TRBJ2-1 TRBV12-3/TRBV12-4 medium-sized